The present TCR beta chain was sequenced within a study of vaccination effects on CD4 cells after COVID-19. This clone was counted only a few times. Its antigen is still unknown. Antigen-specific CD4+ T cells were expanded (with viral peptide pools) by the ViraFEST assay ahead of sequencing. Isolating CD4+ T cells followed approximately 11 days of culture. Vaccine administered to participants consisted of two doses of either BNT162b2 or mRNA-1273. Some clones are missing from TCRdb's copy, which holds only in-frame ones; the method was immunoSEQ multiplex PCR. The profile shows some 30,000 clones, roughly 67% of them singletons. The clonotype originates from a human donor who received a COVID-19 vaccine. The sample in question was CD4+ T cells from PBMCs cultured with SARS-CoV-2 spike peptides, obtained after COVID-19 vaccination.

This CDR3 is CASTSDRFYNEQFF. DNA of the CDR3: TGTGCCAGTACCTCGGACAGGTTCTACAATGAGCAGTTCTTC. The V call is TRBV19, the J call TRBJ2-1; 7 bases line up with TRBD1. The germline CDR1 and CDR2 sequences are LNHDA and SQIVND (reference sequence). Trimming took 7 bases from V and 3 from J; bases not matched to a gene: 6. The CDR3 is 14 amino acids.